This TCR beta chain was sequenced during a study of CXCR3-negative and CXCR3-positive naive CD8 T cells. The study's findings and limits: Comparably high diversity marked both naive subsets, whereas memory CD8+ cells had much lower diversity. Partially decreased CXCR3 expression was recorded after cryopreservation, and fresh PBMCs were used in most assays. CXCR3-negative and CXCR3-positive naive cells shared comparable TRBV-TRBJ usage, but memory cells did not.

As concerns this clonotype: Its antigen is unidentified.

CDR1 is SQVTM, CDR2 ANQGSEA, per germline. The CDR3 totals 13 residues. UMI-tagged TRB cDNA libraries were built via 5' RACE. TCRdb re-called the 5' RACE reads and shows each CDR3 protein once, DNA omitted. The repertoire table contains about 130,000 distinct CDR3 sequences. Among CD8+ T cells, naive ones were CD45RO-CCR7+CD27+CD95-. The chain is built from TRBV29-1 and TRBJ2-7; TCRdb selects TRBD1, and the lack of DNA leaves this call unchecked. This sequence was found in a human donor in good health. Some clones in this sample may be carry-over from other donors' samples. The material sequenced was naive CXCR3- CD8+ T cells from blood. Subset defined: CD45RO-CCR7+CD27+CD95- naive CD8+ T cells lacking CXCR3 (TNR3-). CDR3 sequence: CSAGGQGGYEQYF.